A single T cell receptor beta chain is shown here with its context. Its antigen is not identified. Germline CDR1 and CDR2: LNHDA and SQIVND (reference sequence). With V trimmed by 4 bases and J by 7 bases, 8 bases remained unmatched. This CDR3 has 14 residues. This record comes from a study of shared clonotypes between healthy human individuals. At the level of the study: Researchers assigned three CD4 naive, three CD4 memory, two CD8 naive and one CD8 memory plate to each donor. General study points: Measured sharing among donors was expected to vary with sequencing depth.

Assay used: immunoSEQ multiplex PCR; TCRdb lists only in-frame clones, some missing. Of around 1.4 million clones detected, approximately 98.5% appear once; the ten largest clones hold over 0.3%. Donors had no recently reported acute infections or vaccinations and were HIV-negative. The clonotype originates from a young man in good health. The chain carries TRBV19 and TRBJ1-2; TRBD1 aligns across 8 bases. The specimen was naive CD4+ T cells sorted from blood. The subset: CD45RA+ positively selected. The CDR3, as DNA: TGTGCCAGTAGTACTATTCAGGGGGCCAGTGGCTACACCTTC. It codes for CASSTIQGASGYTF. Full variable domain (rest looked up from reference TRBV19 and TRBJ1-2): DGGITQSPKYLFRKEGQNVTLSCEQNLNHDAMYWYRQDPGQGLRLIYYSQIVNDFQKGDIAEGYSVSREKKESFPLTVTSAQKNPTAFYLCASSTIQGASGYTFGSGTRLTVV.